This TCR beta chain was recorded in a study of cytomegalovirus exposure and HLA in healthy donors. Use of 60 Vbeta and 13 Jbeta primers characterized the PCR. The protocol was immunoSEQ multiplex PCR, while the TCRdb copy is restricted to in-frame clones and leaves out a portion. The sample has over 150,000 clones, around four fifths seen once. V lost 0 bases to trimming and J lost 1 base, with 15 bases between them. CDR1 is LGHNA and CDR2 is YSLEER in the germline V gene. CDR3 size: 17 residues. Sequenced sample: PBMCs. The chain uses TRBV4-3 and TRBJ1-2, with D possibly TRBD1 on 6 matching bases. The TCR originated in a woman aged 45-60 years in good health and CMV-seronegative. The DNA for the CDR3 is TGCGCCAGCAGCCAAGACGCAGGGGCCCTCCGTAACTATGGCTACACCTTC. Translated, it gives CASSQDAGALRNYGYTF.